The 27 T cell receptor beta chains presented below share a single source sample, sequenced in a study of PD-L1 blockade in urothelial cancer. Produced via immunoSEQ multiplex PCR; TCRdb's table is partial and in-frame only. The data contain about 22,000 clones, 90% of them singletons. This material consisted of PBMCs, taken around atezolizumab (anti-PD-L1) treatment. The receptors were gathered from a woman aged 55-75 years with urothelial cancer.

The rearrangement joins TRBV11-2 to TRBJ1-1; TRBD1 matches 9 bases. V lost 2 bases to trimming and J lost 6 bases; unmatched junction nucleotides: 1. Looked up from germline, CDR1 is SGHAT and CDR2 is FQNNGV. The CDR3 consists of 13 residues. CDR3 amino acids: CASSLRQGAEAFF. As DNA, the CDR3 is TGTGCCAGCAGCTTAAGACAGGGGGCTGAAGCTTTCTTT.

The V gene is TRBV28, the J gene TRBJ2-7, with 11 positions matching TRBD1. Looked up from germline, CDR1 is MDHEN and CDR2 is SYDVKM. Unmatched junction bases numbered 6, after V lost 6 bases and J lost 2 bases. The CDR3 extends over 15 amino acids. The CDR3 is CASSPGQGGTYEQYF. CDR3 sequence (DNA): TGTGCCAGCAGCCCGGGACAGGGGGGGACCTACGAGCAGTACTTC.

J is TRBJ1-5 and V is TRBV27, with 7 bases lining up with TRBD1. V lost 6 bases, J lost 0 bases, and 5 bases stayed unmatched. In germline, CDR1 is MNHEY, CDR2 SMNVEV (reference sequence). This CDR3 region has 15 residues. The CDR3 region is CASRRDRYSNQPQHF. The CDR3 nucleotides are TGTGCCAGCAGGCGGGACAGATATAGCAATCAGCCCCAGCATTTT.

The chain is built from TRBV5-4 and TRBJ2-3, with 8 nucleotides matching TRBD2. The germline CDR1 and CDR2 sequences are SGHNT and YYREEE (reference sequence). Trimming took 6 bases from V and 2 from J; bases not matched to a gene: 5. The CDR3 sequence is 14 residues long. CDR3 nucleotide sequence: TGTGCCAGCACCCTTAGCGGGACCACAGATACGCAGTATTTT. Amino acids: CASTLSGTTDTQYF.

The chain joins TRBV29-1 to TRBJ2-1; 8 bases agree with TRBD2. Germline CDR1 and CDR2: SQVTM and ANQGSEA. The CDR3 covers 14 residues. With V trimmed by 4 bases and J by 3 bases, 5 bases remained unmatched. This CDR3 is CSVVGLALYNEQFF. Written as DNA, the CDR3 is TGCAGCGTTGTAGGACTAGCCCTCTACAATGAGCAGTTCTTC.

The CDR3 here is CASSYGLPENIQYF. Here the CDR3 DNA reads TGTGCCAGCAGTTACGGACTACCTGAAAACATTCAGTACTTC. The chain combines TRBV6-5 with TRBJ2-4, with D maybe TRBD2 (6 bases). Trimming took off 2 bases at V and 5 bases at J, with 10 bases between the two ends. The germline V gene has CDR1 MNHEY and CDR2 SVGAGI. This CDR3 comprises 14 residues.

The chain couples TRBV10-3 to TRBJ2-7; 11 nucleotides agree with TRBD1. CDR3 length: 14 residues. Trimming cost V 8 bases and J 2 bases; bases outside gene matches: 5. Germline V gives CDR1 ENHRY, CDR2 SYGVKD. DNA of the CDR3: TGTGCCATCGCTCCGGGACAGGGGGCCTACGAGCAGTACTTC. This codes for CAIAPGQGAYEQYF.

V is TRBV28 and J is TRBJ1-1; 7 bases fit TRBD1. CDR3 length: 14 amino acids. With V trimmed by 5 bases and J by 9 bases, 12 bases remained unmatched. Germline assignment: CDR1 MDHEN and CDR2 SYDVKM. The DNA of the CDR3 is TGTGCCAGCAGTGGGGGACAGTTGGGACCTAAAGCTTTCTTT. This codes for CASSGGQLGPKAFF.

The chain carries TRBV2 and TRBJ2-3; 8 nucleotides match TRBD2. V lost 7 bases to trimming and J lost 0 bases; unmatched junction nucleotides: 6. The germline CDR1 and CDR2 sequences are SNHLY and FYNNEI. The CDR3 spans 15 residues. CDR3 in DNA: TGTGCCAGCAAACGACTAGCGACTAGCACAGATACGCAGTATTTT. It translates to CASKRLATSTDTQYF.

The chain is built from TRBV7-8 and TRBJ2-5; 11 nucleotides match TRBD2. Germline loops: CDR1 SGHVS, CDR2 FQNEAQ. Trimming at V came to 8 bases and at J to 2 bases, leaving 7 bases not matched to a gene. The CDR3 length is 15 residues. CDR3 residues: CASVSLAGEQETQYF. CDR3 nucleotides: TGTGCCAGCGTGTCACTAGCGGGGGAACAAGAGACCCAGTACTTC. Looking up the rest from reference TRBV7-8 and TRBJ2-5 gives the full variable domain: GAGVSQSPRYKVAKRGQDVALRCDPISGHVSLFWYQQALGQGPEFLTYFQNEAQLDKSGLPSDRFFAERPEGSVSTLKIQRTQQEDSAVYLCASVSLAGEQETQYFGPGTRLLVL.

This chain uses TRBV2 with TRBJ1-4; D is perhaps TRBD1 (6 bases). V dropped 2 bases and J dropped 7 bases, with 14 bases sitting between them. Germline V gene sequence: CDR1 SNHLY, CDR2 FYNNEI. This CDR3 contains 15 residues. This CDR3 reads CASSEWSGASEKLFF. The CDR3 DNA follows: TGTGCCAGCAGTGAATGGTCAGGGGCGAGTGAAAAACTGTTTTTT.

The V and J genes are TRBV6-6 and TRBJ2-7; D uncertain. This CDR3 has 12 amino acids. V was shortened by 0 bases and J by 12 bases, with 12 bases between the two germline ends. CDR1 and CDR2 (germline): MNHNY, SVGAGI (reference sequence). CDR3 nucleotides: TGTGCCAGCAGTTACTCGTTGGGCTCGGCGTACTTC. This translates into CASSYSLGSAYF.

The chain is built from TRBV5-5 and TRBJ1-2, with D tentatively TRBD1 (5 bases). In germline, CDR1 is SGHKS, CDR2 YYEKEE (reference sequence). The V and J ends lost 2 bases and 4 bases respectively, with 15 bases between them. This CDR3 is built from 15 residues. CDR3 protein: CASSLGVGQTYGYTF. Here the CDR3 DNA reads TGTGCCAGCAGCTTAGGGGTGGGGCAGACCTATGGCTACACCTTC.

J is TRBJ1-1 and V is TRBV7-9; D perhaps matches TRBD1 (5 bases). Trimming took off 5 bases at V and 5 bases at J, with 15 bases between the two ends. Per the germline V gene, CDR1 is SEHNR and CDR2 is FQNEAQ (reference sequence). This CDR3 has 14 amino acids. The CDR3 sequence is CASSQQGAGTEAFF. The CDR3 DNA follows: TGTGCCAGCAGCCAGCAGGGTGCTGGAACTGAAGCTTTCTTT.

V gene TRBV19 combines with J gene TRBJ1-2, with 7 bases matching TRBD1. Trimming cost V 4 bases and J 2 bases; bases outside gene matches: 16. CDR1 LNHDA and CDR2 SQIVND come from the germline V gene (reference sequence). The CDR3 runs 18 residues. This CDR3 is CASSTPLGQDRKNYGYTF. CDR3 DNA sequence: TGTGCCAGTAGTACACCCCTCGGACAGGATCGAAAAAACTATGGCTACACCTTC.

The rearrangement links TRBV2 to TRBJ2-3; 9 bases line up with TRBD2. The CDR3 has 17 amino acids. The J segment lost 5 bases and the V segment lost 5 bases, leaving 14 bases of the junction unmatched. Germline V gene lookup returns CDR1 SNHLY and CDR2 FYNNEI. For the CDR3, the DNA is TGTGCCAGCAGTCTCCTCTTTTCTCTAGCGGGGATAGATACGCAGTATTTT. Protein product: CASSLLFSLAGIDTQYF.

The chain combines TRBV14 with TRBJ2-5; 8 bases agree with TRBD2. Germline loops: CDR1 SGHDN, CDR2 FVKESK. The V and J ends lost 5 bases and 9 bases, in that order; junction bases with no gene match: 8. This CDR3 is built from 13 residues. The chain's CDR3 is CASSNSGNSAQYF. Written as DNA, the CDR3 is TGTGCCAGCAGCAATAGCGGGAATTCGGCCCAGTACTTC.

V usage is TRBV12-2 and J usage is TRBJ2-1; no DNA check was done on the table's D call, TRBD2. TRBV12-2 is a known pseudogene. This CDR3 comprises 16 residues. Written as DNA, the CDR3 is TGTGCAAGTCGCTTAGCGGGACTAGCGGAGACCAATGAGCAGTTCTTC. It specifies CASRLAGLAETNEQFF.

The CDR3 loop is CASSPFMERTTNEKLFF. In DNA, the CDR3 is TGTGCCAGCTCACCCTTTATGGAGAGGACAACTAATGAAAAACTGTTTTTT. The chain is built from TRBV18 and TRBJ1-4; D is uncertain. The CDR3 totals 17 residues. The germline gives CDR1 KGHSH, CDR2 LQKENI. Trimming pared 3 bases from V and 0 bases from J, leaving 14 bases between. The full variable domain, rest sourced from reference TRBV18 and TRBJ1-4, is NAGVMQNPRHLVRRRGQEARLRCSPMKGHSHVYWYRQLPEEGLKFMVYLQKENIIDESGMPKERFSAEFPKEGPSILRIQQVVRGDSAAYFCASSPFMERTTNEKLFFGSGTQLSVL.

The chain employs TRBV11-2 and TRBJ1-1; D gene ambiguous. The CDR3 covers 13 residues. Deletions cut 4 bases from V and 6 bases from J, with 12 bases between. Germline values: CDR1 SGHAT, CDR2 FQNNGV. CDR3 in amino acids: CASSSIAAPEAFF. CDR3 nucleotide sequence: TGTGCCAGCAGCTCAATAGCGGCTCCTGAAGCTTTCTTT.

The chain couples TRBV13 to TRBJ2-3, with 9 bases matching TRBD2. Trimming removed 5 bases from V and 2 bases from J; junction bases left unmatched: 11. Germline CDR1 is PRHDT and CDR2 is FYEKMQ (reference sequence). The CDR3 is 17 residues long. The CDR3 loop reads CASSPPPRLAVTDTQYF. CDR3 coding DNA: TGTGCCAGCAGCCCCCCCCCGCGACTAGCGGTCACAGATACGCAGTATTTT.

CDR3 in amino acids: CASSPHEMSYEQYF. CDR3 coding DNA: TGTGCCAGCAGCCCCCACGAGATGTCCTACGAGCAGTACTTC. This chain joins TRBV5-4 and TRBJ2-7, with D unclear. This CDR3 is built from 14 residues. Germline values: CDR1 SGHNT, CDR2 YYREEE (reference sequence). The V end was cut by 4 bases, the J end by 1 base, with 12 bases between. The full variable domain, in which reference TRBV5-4 and TRBJ2-7 provide the parts outside the CDR3, is ETGVTQSPTHLIKTRGQQVTLRCSSQSGHNTVSWYQQALGQGPQFIFQYYREEENGRGNFPPRFSGLQFPNYSSELNVNALELDDSALYLCASSPHEMSYEQYFGPGTRLTVT.

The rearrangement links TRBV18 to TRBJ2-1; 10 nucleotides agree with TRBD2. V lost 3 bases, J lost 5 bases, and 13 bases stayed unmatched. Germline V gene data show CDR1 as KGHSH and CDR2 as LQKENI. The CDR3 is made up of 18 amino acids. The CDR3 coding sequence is TGTGCCAGCTCACCCTTTGTACTAGCGGGACCAACACACAATGAGCAGTTCTTC. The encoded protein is CASSPFVLAGPTHNEQFF.

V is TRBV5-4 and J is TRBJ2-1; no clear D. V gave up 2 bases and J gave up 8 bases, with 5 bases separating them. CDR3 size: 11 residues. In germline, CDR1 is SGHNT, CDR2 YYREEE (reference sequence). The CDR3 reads CASSFVDEQFF. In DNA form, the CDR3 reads TGTGCCAGCAGCTTTGTCGATGAGCAGTTCTTC.

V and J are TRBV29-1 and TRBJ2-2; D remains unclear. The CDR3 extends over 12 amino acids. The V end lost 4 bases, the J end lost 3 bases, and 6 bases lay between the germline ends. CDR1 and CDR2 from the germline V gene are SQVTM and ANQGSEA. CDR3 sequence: CSVVRDTGELFF. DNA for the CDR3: TGCAGCGTTGTCCGGGACACCGGGGAGCTGTTTTTT.

CDR3 sequence: CASSPIGTGGPTNEKLFF. CDR3 coding DNA: TGTGCCAGCTCACCAATTGGGACAGGGGGTCCAACTAATGAAAAACTGTTTTTT. The V and J genes are TRBV18 and TRBJ1-4; 11 bases are a match to TRBD1. There are 18 residues in the CDR3. The junction had 5 bases not matched to a gene; V was cut back by 2 bases and J by 0 bases. Germline CDR1 and CDR2: KGHSH and LQKENI.

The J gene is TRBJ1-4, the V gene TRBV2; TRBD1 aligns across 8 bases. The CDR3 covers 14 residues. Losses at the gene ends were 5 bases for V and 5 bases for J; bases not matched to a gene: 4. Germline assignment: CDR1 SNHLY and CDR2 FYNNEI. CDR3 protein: CASSSNRGNEKLFF. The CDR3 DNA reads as TGTGCCAGCAGTTCCAACAGGGGGAATGAAAAACTGTTTTTT.